This T cell receptor beta chain stems from a study of blood T cells in healthy people across ages (dated by TCRdb to 2014 to 2015). For the study in its entirety: In model experiments, template switching captured about one uniquely barcoded TCR beta cDNA molecule for every two T cells. Using deep sequencing normalized with unique cDNA molecular identifiers, the study measured how TCR beta repertoire diversity changes with age. The donors were divided into four age groups: young (average approximately 17 years), middle-aged (over 35), aged (approximately 64) and long-lived (around 87). Donors of different ages were randomly distributed across sequencing lanes to avoid experimental bias. The study analyzed two additional independent replicas of 1 million unique cDNA reads from the same blood draw for two donors, one aged 18 to 30 and one aged 80 or older. Paper-wide results and their limitations: The long-lived group showed more naive CD4+ T cells, fewer expanded clones and increased TCR diversity than the aged group, suggesting age selection. There was a strong correlation between observed TCR beta diversity and the percentage of naive T cells measured by flow cytometry. Bulk unsorted PBMC profiling prevented conclusive comparison of naive and antigen-experienced compartments. Observed TCR beta diversity per million T cells fell roughly linearly with age, and a significant reduction was already apparent by age roughly 40. Because the CMV infection status of the donors was unknown, age-related changes in expanded clonotypes may potentially have been confounded. Total diversity estimates from one million sequenced T cells were considered lower bounds and underestimates.

Libraries were made using 5' RACE. TCRdb shows the sequencer as Illumina HiSeq 2500. A second about 7 to 11 cycle PCR used a sample-barcoded 5' primer and a J-beta primer mix. A template-switch 5' adaptor carrying 12 random nucleotides introduced a unique molecular identifier onto each TCR beta cDNA molecule. At least 2.5 million CDR3-containing paired-end reads were obtained from each sample. All of the RNA was converted into first-strand cDNA using the Mint cDNA synthesis kit, with a TRBC-specific oligonucleotide serving as the primer. Following uracil-DNA glycosylase treatment, all cDNA underwent a first 18-cycle PCR with the universal primers M1SS and BC2_uni_R. As for the original processing: Each sample was normalized by randomly selecting 1 million high-quality reads, each carrying a distinct molecular identifier. Instead of being binned into consensus sequences, reads that shared molecular identifiers were thrown out. MiTCR, run with a Q25 quality threshold and the strictest error-elimination algorithm, handled CDR3 identification, clonotype clustering and error correction. A nonparametric unseen species model with Euler transformation was used to estimate a lower bound on total TCR beta diversity. Using fastp trimming at Q25 and MiXCR clonotype assembly, TCRdb reanalyzed the public sequencing data and kept in-frame beta chains. One record per CDR3 amino acid sequence lists the most common genes and DNA. TCRdb's processing, not the authors', yielded these V and J calls. The sample table shows hundreds of thousands of distinct CDR3 sequences, and under 25% are seen once. The ten top clones hold 3.5% to 4% of the sample.

This clonotype has a handful of counts. The antigen it binds to is not known. Base qualities are not at hand, and no much larger clone is one base apart. The donors were roughly 40 Caucasian individuals from Russia, aged roughly 6 to 90 years, who were systemically healthy. Around 10 milliliters of peripheral blood were drawn from each donor into EDTA-treated Vacutainer tubes. Ficoll-Paque density-gradient centrifugation was used to isolate PBMCs, with at least 6 million per sample. Trizol reagent was used to extract total RNA from the PBMCs, yielding at least 5.5 micrograms per sample. The percentages of naive CD45RAhigh/CD27high T cells were determined by flow cytometry on a PBMC aliquot from every donor. What was sequenced was blood. This TCR was sampled from a man between 65 and 85 years old in good health.

The nucleotides are TGTGCCAGCAGCCCTACGGGAATAGCTAACTATGGCTACACCTTC. It codes for CASSPTGIANYGYTF. The chain is assembled from TRBV9 and TRBJ1-2; the D gene assignment is ambiguous. Looking up the germline V gene yields CDR1 SGDLS and CDR2 YYNGEE. The CDR3 runs 15 residues from the cysteine to the phenylalanine. The only DNA kept is the CDR3, 45 bases in frame from the first base. A distance of 13 bases separates the germline ends of V and J, which lose 4 bases and 0 bases respectively.